Listed here are 23 T cell receptor beta chains from one sample, sequenced in a study of cytomegalovirus exposure and HLA in healthy donors. PCR amplification relied on 60 Vbeta primers (plus 13 Jbeta primers). Clones were read by immunoSEQ multiplex PCR, and TCRdb kept only the in-frame ones, dropping some. The sample includes around 150,000 clones, about four fifths of them seen just once. The sequenced sample was PBMCs. The receptors here all came from a man under 40 in good health.

Points on this clone: Other DNA sequences in this sample translate to the same CDR3. The CDR3 loop is CASDGGSSYNEQFF. Written as DNA, the CDR3 is TGTGCCAGCGACGGGGGGAGCTCCTACAATGAGCAGTTCTTC. The chain uses TRBV6-1 and TRBJ2-1; 7 nucleotides align to TRBD2. The CDR3 sequence is 14 residues long. The germline V gene encodes CDR1 MNHNS and CDR2 SASEGT. The ends lost 8 bases at V and 0 bases at J; junction bases unmatched: 4.

The V gene is TRBV10-3, the J gene TRBJ1-1, with 8 bases aligning to TRBD1. CDR3 length: 13 residues. Germline-derived CDR1 and CDR2 are ENHRY and SYGVKD. V lost 0 bases to trimming and J lost 11 bases; unmatched junction nucleotides: 5. The CDR3 reads CAISESPDRAAFF. Written as DNA, the CDR3 is TGTGCCATCAGTGAGTCCCCGGACAGGGCGGCTTTCTTT.

This chain joins TRBV28 and TRBJ1-1; D remains unclear. Trimming stripped 2 bases from V and 5 bases from J, with 12 bases between. CDR3 length: 14 residues. Germline V gives CDR1 MDHEN, CDR2 SYDVKM. CDR3 coding DNA: TGTGCCAGCAGTTTACCGGGGAAGGGTACTGAAGCTTTCTTT. Residues: CASSLPGKGTEAFF.

The chain has TRBV11-2 and TRBJ2-4; 9 bases match TRBD1. Germline trimming cut 4 bases from V and 2 bases from J; bases unmatched to any gene: 9. CDR3 size: 17 residues. The germline gives CDR1 SGHAT, CDR2 FQNNGV. CDR3 loop: CASSSHNRGRSKNIQYF. The CDR3 nucleotides read TGTGCCAGCAGCTCACATAACAGGGGGCGATCCAAAAACATTCAGTACTTC.

The chain joins TRBV5-1 to TRBJ1-4; no reliable D call. CDR3 length equals 15 residues. The V gene's germline CDR1 is SGHRS and CDR2 YFSETQ. Deletions cut 4 bases from V and 0 bases from J, with 10 bases between. The CDR3: CASSPSGTTNEKLFF. CDR3 DNA sequence: TGCGCCAGCAGCCCTTCCGGGACAACTAATGAAAAACTGTTTTTT.

The chain has TRBV11-2 and TRBJ1-6, with TRBD1 identical over 8 bases. The CDR3 totals 14 residues. Germline lookup yields CDR1 SGHAT and CDR2 FQNNGV. V lost 5 bases to trimming and J lost 7 bases; unmatched junction nucleotides: 4. The CDR3 is CASSRDRGNSPLHF. In nucleotides, the CDR3 is TGTGCCAGCAGCCGTGACAGGGGAAATTCACCCCTCCACTTT.

Comments on this clone: This same CDR3 is encoded by further DNA sequences in the sample. The chain joins TRBV5-8 to TRBJ2-3; 7 bases fit TRBD1. CDR1 is SGHTS and CDR2 is YDEGEE in the germline V gene. The V segment lost 2 bases and the J segment 2 bases; nucleotides outside the gene matches: 2. The CDR3 length is 14 residues. This chain's CDR3 is CASSLTGVTDTQYF. In DNA form, the CDR3 reads TGTGCCAGCAGCTTAACAGGGGTCACAGATACGCAGTATTTT.

The chain links TRBV5-1 to TRBJ2-1; D is uncertain. Germline loops: CDR1 SGHRS, CDR2 YFSETQ. CDR3 length: 13 residues. The V gene lost 0 bases and the J gene lost 4 bases, with 5 bases spanning the gap. CDR3 sequence reads: CASSLDSYNEQFF. DNA of the CDR3: TGCGCCAGCAGCTTGGACAGTTACAATGAGCAGTTCTTC.

DNA for the CDR3: TGTGCCAGCGTTGAGTTCATGGAGCAGTACTTC. This translates into CASVEFMEQYF. The chain employs TRBV6-5 and TRBJ2-7; D is undetermined. The CDR3 covers 11 residues. Germline CDR1 reads MNHEY; CDR2 reads SVGAGI. Trimming cost V 8 bases and J 7 bases, with 12 bases left between them.

Of note for this clone: One end of the junction is discordant with germline, which a read error may explain. This chain connects TRBV28 to TRBJ1-5; 7 nucleotides align to TRBD1. The CDR3 is made up of 12 amino acids. The germline V gene encodes CDR1 MDHEN and CDR2 SYDVKM. CDR3 loop: CASSPTTGWENF. CDR3 in DNA: TGTGCCAGCAGTCCGACGACAGGGTGGGAGAATTTT.

The V gene is TRBV12-5, the J gene TRBJ2-3; D uncertain. This CDR3 has 14 residues. Germline CDR1 is LGHNT and CDR2 is FRNRAP. V lost 3 bases to trimming and J lost 10 bases, with 17 bases between them. The CDR3 here is CASGLSPEAISQYF. The CDR3 DNA follows: TGTGCTAGTGGTTTATCACCCGAAGCCATTTCGCAGTATTTT. The full variable domain, rest sourced from reference TRBV12-5 and TRBJ2-3, is DARVTQTPRHKVTEMGQEVTMRCQPILGHNTVFWYRQTMMQGLELLAYFRNRAPLDDSGMPKDRFSAEMPDATLATLKIQPSEPRDSAVYFCASGLSPEAISQYFGPGTRLTVL.

Details on this clone: An end of the junction does not agree with germline; a read error may underlie this. CDR3 residues: CSSSLAGLEQYF. The CDR3 coding sequence is TGTTCCAGCAGCTTAGCGGGGCTCGAGCAGTACTTC. V gene TRBV7-9 combines with J gene TRBJ2-7; TRBD2 matches at 8 bases. The CDR3 extends over 12 amino acids. The germline V gene encodes CDR1 SEHNR and CDR2 FQNEAQ (reference sequence). The whole variable domain, remainder taken from reference TRBV7-9 and TRBJ2-7, is DTGVSQNPRHKITKRGQNVTFRCDPISEHNRLYWYRQTLGQGPEFLTYFQNEAQLEKSRLLSDRFSAERPKGSFSTLEIQRTEQGDSAMYLCSSSLAGLEQYFGPGTRLTVT.

V is TRBV18 and J is TRBJ1-4, with D maybe TRBD1 (6 bases). Trimming stripped 4 bases from V and 0 bases from J, with 15 bases between. This CDR3 contains 17 residues. Germline values: CDR1 KGHSH, CDR2 LQKENI. CDR3 residues: CASSRPGQPATNEKLFF. In DNA, the CDR3 is TGTGCCAGCTCACGGCCTGGACAGCCCGCAACTAATGAAAAACTGTTTTTT.

Comment on this clone: Other DNA sequences in the same sample also yield this CDR3. This sequence joins TRBV18 and TRBJ2-7, with TRBD1 as a possible D gene (6 bases). The CDR3 totals 13 residues. Germline values: CDR1 KGHSH, CDR2 LQKENI. V was shortened by 2 bases and J by 3 bases, with 8 bases between the two germline ends. Here the CDR3 DNA reads TGTGCCAGCTCACCAGGCAGGGGCTACGAGCAGTACTTC. It encodes CASSPGRGYEQYF.

This clone showed up just a few times. This sequence joins TRBV18 and TRBJ2-2; D remains unclear. Germline lookup yields CDR1 KGHSH and CDR2 LQKENI. Trimming took off 4 bases at V and 7 bases at J, with 19 bases between the two ends. The CDR3 is made up of 16 amino acids. CDR3 residues: CASSQETADRVGELFF. The CDR3 nucleotides are TGTGCCAGCTCACAGGAGACGGCAGATCGGGTCGGGGAGCTGTTTTTT.

The chain has TRBV2 and TRBJ2-7, with D possibly matching TRBD1 (6 bases). Trimming took off 7 bases at V and 1 base at J, with 14 bases between the two ends. Germline V gene sequence: CDR1 SNHLY, CDR2 FYNNEI. This CDR3 spans 14 amino acids. DNA for the CDR3: TGTGCCAGCACTCTGGGGGCGACGTCCTACGAGCAGTACTTC. It encodes CASTLGATSYEQYF. The whole variable domain, remainder taken from reference TRBV2 and TRBJ2-7, is EPEVTQTPSHQVTQMGQEVILRCVPISNHLYFYWYRQILGQKVEFLVSFYNNEISEKSEIFDDQFSVERPDGSNFTLKIRSTKLEDSAMYFCASTLGATSYEQYFGPGTRLTVT.

This clone was recorded only once. The chain uses TRBV19 and TRBJ1-5; TRBD1 matches 8 bases. This CDR3 region has 15 residues. V shed 5 bases, J shed 3 bases, and the junction held 6 bases outside the gene matches. Germline values: CDR1 LNHDA, CDR2 SQIVND (reference sequence). This CDR3 reads CASSGDRSFNQPQHF. The CDR3 bases are TGTGCCAGTAGTGGGGACAGGAGCTTCAATCAGCCCCAGCATTTT.

V usage is TRBV10-3 and J usage is TRBJ2-5; D is perhaps TRBD2 (5 bases). CDR1 and CDR2 (germline): ENHRY, SYGVKD. This CDR3 is 13 amino acids long. V was trimmed by 10 bases and J by 0 bases, leaving 12 bases between them. The CDR3 region has the DNA TGTGCCACCGAGCGGCAGTACCAAGAGACCCAGTACTTC. It specifies CATERQYQETQYF.

The chain carries TRBV27 and TRBJ1-5, with D possibly matching TRBD1 (6 bases). V lost 8 bases, J lost 0 bases, and 11 bases lay in between. CDR1 and CDR2 from the germline V gene are MNHEY and SMNVEV (reference sequence). The CDR3 loop spans 14 amino acids. CDR3: CASRAGVSNQPQHF. CDR3 nucleotide sequence: TGTGCCAGCCGCGCAGGGGTTAGCAATCAGCCCCAGCATTTT.

The chain links TRBV6-5 to TRBJ1-1; no firm D call. V shed 2 bases and J shed 2 bases, with 15 bases lying between them. CDR3 length equals 16 residues. In germline, CDR1 is MNHEY, CDR2 SVGAGI. The CDR3 loop is CASSYAIQIPNTEAFF. The CDR3 nucleotides are TGTGCCAGCAGTTACGCGATACAGATTCCAAACACTGAAGCTTTCTTT.

V is TRBV11-1 and J is TRBJ2-3; weak D call: TRBD2 (6 bases). Germline V CDR1 and CDR2: SGHAT, FQDESV (reference sequence). V was cut by 0 bases and J by 1 base, with 20 bases left in between. CDR3 length equals 19 residues. The CDR3 DNA is TGTGCCAGCAGCTTAGCGCTAACTGCGCGGGGAGGTGGCACAGATACGCAGTATTTT. The encoded protein is CASSLALTARGGGTDTQYF.

The chain recombines TRBV20-1 with TRBJ1-1; D possibly corresponds to TRBD1 (5 bases). CDR1 and CDR2 from the germline V gene are DFQATT and SNEGSKA (reference sequence). The length of the CDR3 is 11 residues. Trimming pared 5 bases from V and 6 bases from J, leaving 10 bases between. The CDR3 sequence is CSARGWAEAFF. For the CDR3, the DNA is TGCAGTGCTCGGGGGTGGGCTGAAGCTTTCTTT.

V and J are TRBV18 and TRBJ2-1, with 8 bases lining up with TRBD2. This CDR3 comprises 16 residues. V lost 2 bases, J lost 8 bases, and 11 bases stayed unmatched. CDR1 and CDR2 (germline): KGHSH, LQKENI. The CDR3, as DNA: TGTGCCAGCTCACCAACCACGCCACTAGCGGTGTATGAGCAGTTCTTC. The encoded protein is CASSPTTPLAVYEQFF.